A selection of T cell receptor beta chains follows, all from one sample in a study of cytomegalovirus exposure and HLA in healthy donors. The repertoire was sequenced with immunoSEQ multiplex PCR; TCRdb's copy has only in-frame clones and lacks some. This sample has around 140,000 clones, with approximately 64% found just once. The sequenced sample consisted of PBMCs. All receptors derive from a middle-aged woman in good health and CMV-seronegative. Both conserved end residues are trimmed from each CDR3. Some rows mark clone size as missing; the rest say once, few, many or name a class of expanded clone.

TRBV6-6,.,ASRGTQGQANTEAF
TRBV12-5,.,ASGLVMAPNQPQH
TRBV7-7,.,ASSFEGGEQY
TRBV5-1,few,ASSSQQGNTEAF
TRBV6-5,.,ASTGGMGEQY
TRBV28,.,ASSLKGGSYEQY
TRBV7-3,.,ASSLRPGGGEAF
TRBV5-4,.,ASSLRQGDEKLF
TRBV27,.,ASSLLIGQGWDYGYT
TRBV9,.,ASSVGGRGTGGADTQY
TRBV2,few,ATQPQGPSSYEQY
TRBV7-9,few,ASSQNSGGQETQY
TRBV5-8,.,ASSLSLAGGKTQY
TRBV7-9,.,ASSLLTGLSGYT
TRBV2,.,ASNLLERNSPLH
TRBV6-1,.,ASNTERVGYT
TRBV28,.,ASSPPSGANVLT
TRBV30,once,AWSIPSGGKTYEQY
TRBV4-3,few,ASSQMTGGTEAF
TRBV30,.,AWRLTASFSTF
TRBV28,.,ASSPGQGKTRSYEQY
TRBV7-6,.,ASSLGGQGTNTEAF
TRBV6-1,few,ASSEQPTGTVNTEAF
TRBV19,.,ATEGGQAYEQY
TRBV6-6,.,ASSKPGGRDTEAF
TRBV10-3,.,AITPGGGTGRVEASYNEQF
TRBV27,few,ASSLYPDRLGGYT
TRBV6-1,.,ASSVAGQGASAAF
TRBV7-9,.,ASSSWTVADTQY